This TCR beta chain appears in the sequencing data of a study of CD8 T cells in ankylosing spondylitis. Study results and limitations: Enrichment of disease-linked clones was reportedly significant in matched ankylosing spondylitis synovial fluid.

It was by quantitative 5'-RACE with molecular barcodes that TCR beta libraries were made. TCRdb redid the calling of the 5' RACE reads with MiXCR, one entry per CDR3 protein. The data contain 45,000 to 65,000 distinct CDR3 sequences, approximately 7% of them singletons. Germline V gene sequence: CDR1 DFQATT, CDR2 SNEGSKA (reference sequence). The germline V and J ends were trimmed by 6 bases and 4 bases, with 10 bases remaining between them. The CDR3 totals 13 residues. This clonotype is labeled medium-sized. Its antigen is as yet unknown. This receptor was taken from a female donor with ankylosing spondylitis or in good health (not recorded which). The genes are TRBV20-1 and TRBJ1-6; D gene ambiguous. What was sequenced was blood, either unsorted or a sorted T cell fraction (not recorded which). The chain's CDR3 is CSARIDYNSPLHF. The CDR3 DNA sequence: TGCAGTGCCAGAATAGATTATAATTCACCCCTCCACTTT.